The T cell receptor (beta chain) under discussion was sequenced for a study of blood T cell repertoires in COVID-19. Study as a whole: Donors in the United States, Italy and Spain gave samples during acute or convalescent COVID-19.

It was during active infection that Seattle patients were enrolled and then longitudinally followed. This CDR3 contains 14 residues. Deletions cut 6 bases from V and 5 bases from J, with 17 bases between. Germline-derived CDR1 and CDR2 are SQVTM and ANQGSEA. Authors' methods: Estimated nucleated cell counts came from reference gene primer amplification. Data came from immunoSEQ multiplex PCR; TCRdb stores just in-frame clones and leaves some out. The D gene and trimming were derived from the DNA, and the V and J assignments and clone size from that table. The table records some 80,000 clones, about 88% of them present only once.

The receptor's source is a man aged 60 to 69 with COVID-19, enrolled during active disease. Material for sequencing was peripheral blood. The genes are TRBV29-1 and TRBJ2-1; D ambiguous. This chain's CDR3 is CSVSRWAVNNEQFF. The CDR3 coding sequence is TGCAGCGTGTCGCGCTGGGCTGTAAACAATGAGCAGTTCTTC.